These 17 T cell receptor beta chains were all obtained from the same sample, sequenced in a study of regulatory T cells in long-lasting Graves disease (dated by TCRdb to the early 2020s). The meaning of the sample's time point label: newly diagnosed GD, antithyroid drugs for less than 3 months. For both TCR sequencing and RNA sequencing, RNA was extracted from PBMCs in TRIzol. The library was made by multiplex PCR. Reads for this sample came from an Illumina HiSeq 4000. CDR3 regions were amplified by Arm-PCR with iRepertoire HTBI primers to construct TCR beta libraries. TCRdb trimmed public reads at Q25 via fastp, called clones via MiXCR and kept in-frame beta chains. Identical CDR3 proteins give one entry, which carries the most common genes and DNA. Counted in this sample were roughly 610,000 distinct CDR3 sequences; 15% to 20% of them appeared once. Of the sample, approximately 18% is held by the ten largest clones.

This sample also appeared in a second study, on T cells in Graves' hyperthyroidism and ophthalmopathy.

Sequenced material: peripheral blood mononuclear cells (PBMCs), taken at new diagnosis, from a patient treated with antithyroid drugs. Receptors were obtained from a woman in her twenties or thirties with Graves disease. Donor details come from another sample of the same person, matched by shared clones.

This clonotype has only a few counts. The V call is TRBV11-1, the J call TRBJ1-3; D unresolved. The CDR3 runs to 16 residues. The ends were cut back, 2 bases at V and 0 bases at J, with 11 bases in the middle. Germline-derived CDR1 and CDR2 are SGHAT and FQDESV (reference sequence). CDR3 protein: CASSLIPAVSGNTIYF. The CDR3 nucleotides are TGTGCCAGCAGCTTAATCCCAGCCGTCTCTGGAAACACCATATATTTT.

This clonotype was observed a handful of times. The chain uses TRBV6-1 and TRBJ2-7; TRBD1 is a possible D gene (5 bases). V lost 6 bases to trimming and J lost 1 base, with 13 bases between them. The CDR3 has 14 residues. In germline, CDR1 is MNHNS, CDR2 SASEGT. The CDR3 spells CASRGRTPSYEQYF. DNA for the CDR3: TGTGCCAGCAGGGGTCGGACACCATCCTACGAGCAGTACTTC.

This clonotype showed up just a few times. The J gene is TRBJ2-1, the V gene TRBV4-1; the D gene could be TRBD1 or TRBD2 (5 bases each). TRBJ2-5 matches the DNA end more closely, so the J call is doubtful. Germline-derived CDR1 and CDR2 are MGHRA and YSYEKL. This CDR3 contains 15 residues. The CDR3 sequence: CASSQGRGVQETQYF. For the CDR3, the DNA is TGCGCCAGCAGCCAAGGCAGAGGGGTCCAAGAGACCCAGTACTTC.

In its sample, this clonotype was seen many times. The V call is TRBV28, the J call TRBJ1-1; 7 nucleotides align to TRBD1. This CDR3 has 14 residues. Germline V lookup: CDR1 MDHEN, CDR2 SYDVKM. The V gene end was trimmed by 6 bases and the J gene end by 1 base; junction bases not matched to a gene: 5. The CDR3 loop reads CASSPWDRNTEAFF. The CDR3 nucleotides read TGTGCCAGCAGCCCTTGGGACAGGAACACTGAAGCTTTCTTT.

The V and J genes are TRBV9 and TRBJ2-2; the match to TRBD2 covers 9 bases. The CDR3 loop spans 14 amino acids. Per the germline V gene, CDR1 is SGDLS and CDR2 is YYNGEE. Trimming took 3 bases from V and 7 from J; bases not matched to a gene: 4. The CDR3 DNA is TGTGCCAGCAGCGCTCTAGCGGGAAGCGGGGAGCTGTTTTTT. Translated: CASSALAGSGELFF.

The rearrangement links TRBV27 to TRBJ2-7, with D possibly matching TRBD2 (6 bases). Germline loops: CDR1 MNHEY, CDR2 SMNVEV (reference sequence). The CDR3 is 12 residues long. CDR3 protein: CAPAGWSYEQYF. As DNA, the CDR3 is TGTGCGCCGGCGGGGTGGTCCTACGAGCAGTACTTC.

This CDR3 is CASSPGTSGSGETQYF. CDR3 coding DNA: TGTGCCAGCAGCCCAGGGACTAGCGGGAGCGGGGAGACCCAGTACTTC. This sequence joins TRBV5-6 and TRBJ2-5, with 14 nucleotides matching TRBD2. Trimming removed 4 bases from V and 5 bases from J; junction bases left unmatched: 7. Germline lookup yields CDR1 SGHDT and CDR2 YYEEEE. The CDR3 loop spans 16 amino acids.

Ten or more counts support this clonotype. CDR3 in amino acids: CASRITAGKELYF. For the CDR3, the DNA is TGTGCCAGCAGAATTACCGCAGGGAAAGAATTGTATTTT. The V call is TRBV11-2, the J call TRBJ2-3, with a weak D call TRBD1 (5 bases). Looked up from germline, CDR1 is SGHAT and CDR2 is FQNNGV. The CDR3 is 13 residues long. V was shortened by 6 bases and J by 14 bases, with 21 bases between the two germline ends.

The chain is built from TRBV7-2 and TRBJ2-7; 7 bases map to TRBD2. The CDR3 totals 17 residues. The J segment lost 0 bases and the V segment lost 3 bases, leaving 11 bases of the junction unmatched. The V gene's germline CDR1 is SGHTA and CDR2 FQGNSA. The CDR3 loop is CASSLAASGITSYEQYF. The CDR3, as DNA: TGTGCCAGCAGCTTGGCAGCGAGCGGGATTACCTCCTACGAGCAGTACTTC.

Here the CDR3 reads CASSWGGEEDTQYF. The DNA of the CDR3 is TGTGCCAGCAGCTGGGGGGGAGAAGAAGATACGCAGTATTTT. The chain uses TRBV9 and TRBJ2-3, with 7 bases lining up with TRBD2. The length of the CDR3 is 14 residues. Trimming removed 4 bases from V and 5 bases from J; junction bases left unmatched: 7. Germline assignment: CDR1 SGDLS and CDR2 YYNGEE.

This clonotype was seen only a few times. CDR3 sequence (DNA): TGTGCCAGCAGCTACCGGACACGGCAAGAGACCCAGTACTTC. As protein: CASSYRTRQETQYF. V usage is TRBV12-3 or TRBV12-4 and J usage is TRBJ2-5; D is perhaps TRBD1 (5 bases). This CDR3 comprises 14 residues. Trimming left V 6 bases short and J 2 bases short, with 13 bases between.

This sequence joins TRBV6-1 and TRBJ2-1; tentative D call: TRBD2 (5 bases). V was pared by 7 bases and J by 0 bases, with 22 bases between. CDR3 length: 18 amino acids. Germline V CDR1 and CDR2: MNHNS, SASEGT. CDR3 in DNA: TGTGCCAGCACCCTACTCCCTCTAGCAAGAAGCTCCTACAATGAGCAGTTCTTC. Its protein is CASTLLPLARSSYNEQFF.

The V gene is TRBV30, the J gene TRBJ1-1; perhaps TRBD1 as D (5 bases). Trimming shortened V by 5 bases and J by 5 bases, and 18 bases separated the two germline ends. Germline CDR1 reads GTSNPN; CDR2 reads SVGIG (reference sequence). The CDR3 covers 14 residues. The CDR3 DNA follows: TGTGCCTGGTTTAGGACCCCGGGGGGGACTGAAGCTTTCTTT. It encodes CAWFRTPGGTEAFF.

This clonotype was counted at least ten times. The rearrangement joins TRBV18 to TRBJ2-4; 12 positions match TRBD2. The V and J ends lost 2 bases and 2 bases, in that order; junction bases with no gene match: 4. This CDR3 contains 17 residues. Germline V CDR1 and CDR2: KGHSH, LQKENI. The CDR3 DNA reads TGTGCCAGCTCACCATACCTAGCGGGAGGGACCAAAAACATTCAGTACTTC. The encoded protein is CASSPYLAGGTKNIQYF.

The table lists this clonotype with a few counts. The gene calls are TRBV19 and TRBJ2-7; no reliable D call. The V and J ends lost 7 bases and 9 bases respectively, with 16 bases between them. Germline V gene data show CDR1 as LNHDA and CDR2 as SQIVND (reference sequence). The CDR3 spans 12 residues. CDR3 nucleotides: TGTGCCAGTAACACCGCCCCAGGACGGCAGTACTTC. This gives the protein CASNTAPGRQYF.

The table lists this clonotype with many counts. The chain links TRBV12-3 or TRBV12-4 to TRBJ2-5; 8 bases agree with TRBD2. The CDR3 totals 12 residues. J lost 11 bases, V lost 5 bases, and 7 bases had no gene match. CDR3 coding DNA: TGTGCCAGCAGTCCCCTGACTAGCGTTCAGTACTTC. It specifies CASSPLTSVQYF.

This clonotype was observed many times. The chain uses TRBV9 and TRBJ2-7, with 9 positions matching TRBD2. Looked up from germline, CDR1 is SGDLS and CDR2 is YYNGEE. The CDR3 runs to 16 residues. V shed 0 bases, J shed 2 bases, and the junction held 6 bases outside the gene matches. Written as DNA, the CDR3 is TGTGCCAGCAGCGTAGGATTGACTAGCGGCACCTACGAGCAGTACTTC. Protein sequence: CASSVGLTSGTYEQYF.